The clone carrying this T cell receptor beta chain was detected only once. Antigen specificity is unknown. This sample was included in a study of blood T cells in healthy people across ages. The CDR3 loop spans 14 amino acids. V lost 0 bases to trimming and J lost 2 bases, with 7 bases between them. The V gene's germline CDR1 is LNHNV and CDR2 YYDKDF (reference sequence). Study-wide results and caveats: Unknown CMV status may confound age-related changes in expanded clones. Per-million-T-cell TCR beta diversity fell roughly linearly with age.

A second PCR of roughly 7 to 11 cycles used a sample-barcoded 5' primer and a J-beta primer mix. A single record per CDR3 protein comes from TCRdb applying MiXCR to the 5' RACE reads. The table includes about 1.5 million distinct CDR3 sequences, 35% to 45% detected once. Sequenced: blood. The receptor was isolated from a woman younger than 30 in good health. V gene TRBV15 combines with J gene TRBJ2-5, with D hard to call. The DNA for the CDR3 is TGTGCCACCAGCAGAGATTTAGGGCAAGAGACCCAGTACTTC. This gives the protein CATSRDLGQETQYF.